Each of the 11 T cell receptor beta chains below was sequenced from the same sample in a study of blood T cell repertoires in COVID-19. Using immunoSEQ multiplex PCR, the repertoire was profiled, and TCRdb retains in-frame clones only, with some absent. The table records 100,000 to 150,000 clones, around 89% of them present only once. The sequencing sample was made of peripheral blood. These receptors were taken from a man aged 60 to 75 with COVID-19, enrolled during active disease.

The gene calls are TRBV27 and TRBJ2-7, with 8 bases that match TRBD1. Germline-derived CDR1 and CDR2 are MNHEY and SMNVEV (reference sequence). The CDR3 spans 13 residues. With V trimmed by 3 bases and J by 6 bases, 4 bases remained unmatched. Written as DNA, the CDR3 is TGTGCCAGCAGTTTCAGTCAGGGGGCCGAGCAGTACTTC. This gives the protein CASSFSQGAEQYF.

The V and J genes are TRBV6-5 and TRBJ1-2; D remains unclear. Germline V gene lookup returns CDR1 MNHEY and CDR2 SVGAGI. V was cut by 8 bases and J by 5 bases, with 18 bases left in between. CDR3 length: 14 residues. Written as DNA, the CDR3 is TGTGCCAGCGCCACCCTGGACGGGAGGTATGGCTACACCTTC. This translates into CASATLDGRYGYTF.

This sequence joins TRBV28 and TRBJ1-5, with 7 bases aligning to TRBD1. The CDR3 has 16 residues. Germline V gene lookup returns CDR1 MDHEN and CDR2 SYDVKM. The V and J ends lost 2 bases and 2 bases, in that order; junction bases with no gene match: 6. CDR3 residues: CASSLGPRGGNQPQHF. The CDR3 DNA reads as TGTGCCAGCAGTTTAGGGCCCAGGGGGGGCAATCAGCCCCAGCATTTT.

This sequence joins TRBV19 and TRBJ1-2; 7 nucleotides align to TRBD1. The V gene's germline CDR1 is LNHDA and CDR2 SQIVND (reference sequence). The V gene end was trimmed by 5 bases and the J gene end by 6 bases; junction bases not matched to a gene: 9. The length of the CDR3 is 14 residues. The DNA for the CDR3 is TGTGCCAGTAGTCGGACAGGTTCCGTTCATGGCTACACCTTC. The encoded protein is CASSRTGSVHGYTF.

The J gene is TRBJ2-3, the V gene TRBV5-1; D ambiguous. CDR1 and CDR2 from the germline V gene are SGHRS and YFSETQ. This CDR3 contains 14 residues. The V end lost 2 bases, the J end lost 0 bases, and 7 bases lay between the germline ends. The DNA for the CDR3 is TGCGCCAGCAGCTTTACAGCTAGCACAGATACGCAGTATTTT. It specifies CASSFTASTDTQYF.

The rearrangement links TRBV19 to TRBJ1-1, with 7 bases matching TRBD1. The CDR3 extends over 16 amino acids. The germline gives CDR1 LNHDA, CDR2 SQIVND (reference sequence). Germline trimming cut 1 base from V and 3 bases from J; bases unmatched to any gene: 8. CDR3 protein: CASSIAAGGKDTEAFF. The DNA of the CDR3 is TGTGCCAGTAGTATAGCGGCAGGGGGTAAGGACACTGAAGCTTTCTTT.

This clone was counted once. The V and J genes are TRBV2 and TRBJ2-1; 7 nucleotides align to TRBD1. V trimming: 7 bases; J trimming: 7 bases; junction bases outside the gene matches: 10. The germline V gene has CDR1 SNHLY and CDR2 FYNNEI. CDR3 size: 14 residues. This CDR3 reads CASTVLTGANEQFF. Here the CDR3 DNA reads TGTGCCAGCACCGTCTTAACAGGGGCTAATGAGCAGTTCTTC.

The chain employs TRBV24-1 and TRBJ2-1, with 10 nucleotides matching TRBD1. Germline-derived CDR1 and CDR2 are KGHDR and SFDVKD. The CDR3 loop spans 15 amino acids. V shed 6 bases and J 7 bases; nucleotides not matched to a gene: 8. The CDR3 protein is CATSFSGTGVNEQFF. The CDR3 DNA sequence: TGTGCCACCAGTTTCTCCGGGACAGGGGTGAATGAGCAGTTCTTC.

The V call is TRBV7-8, the J call TRBJ1-1; D unclear. Per the germline V gene, CDR1 is SGHVS and CDR2 is FQNEAQ. The CDR3 has 15 amino acids. Trimming shortened V by 1 base and J by 3 bases, and 12 bases separated the two germline ends. The CDR3 loop reads CASSLGIGWDTEAFF. CDR3 coding DNA: TGTGCCAGCAGCTTAGGTATCGGGTGGGACACTGAAGCTTTCTTT.

This clone was recorded only once. The rearrangement uses TRBV6-6 and TRBJ2-1; no clear D. Trimming took 2 bases from V and 1 from J, leaving 6 bases between them. Germline CDR1 is MNHNY and CDR2 is SVGAGI (reference sequence). The CDR3 is 14 residues long. The CDR3 region is CASSYPGSYNEQFF. CDR3 coding DNA: TGTGCCAGCAGTTACCCGGGTTCCTACAATGAGCAGTTCTTC.

J is TRBJ1-2 and V is TRBV7-9, with D tentatively TRBD1 (6 bases). This CDR3 is built from 14 residues. The germline CDR1 and CDR2 sequences are SEHNR and FQNEAQ (reference sequence). V gave up 5 bases and J gave up 8 bases, with 18 bases separating them. The CDR3 region is CASSPRGGAVGYTF. The CDR3 DNA follows: TGTGCCAGCAGCCCTCGGGGGGGGGCAGTAGGCTACACCTTC.